The 20 T cell receptor beta chains below all came from one sample that was sequenced in a study of a mutant IDH1 vaccine in newly diagnosed glioma. Time point in this sample: week 5, during vaccination. The vaccine gave 300 ug of a 20-mer mutant IDH1 peptide subcutaneously per dose. What these receptors recognize is not known. Generated by immunoSEQ multiplex PCR, the TCRdb table keeps only in-frame clones and is missing some. The table records tens of thousands of clones, approximately 80% of them present only once. This material consisted of PBMCs, taken from a glioma patient whose treatment included an IDH1 peptide vaccine. The receptors originated from a woman aged 18-35 years with glioma. Some clones in this sample may be carry-over from other donors' samples.

The chain combines TRBV25-1 with TRBJ1-2; tentative D call: TRBD1 (5 bases). V lost 8 bases, J lost 5 bases, and 15 bases lay in between. CDR3 length equals 13 residues. The germline V gene encodes CDR1 MGHDK and CDR2 SYGVNS. The CDR3 coding sequence is TGTGCCAGCGCCACGGGACGAGGGTATGGCTACACCTTC. Translated, it gives CASATGRGYGYTF.

This rearrangement joins TRBV4-3 to TRBJ1-1, with a tentative D call TRBD1 (6 bases). Germline V gene sequence: CDR1 LGHNA, CDR2 YSLEER. This CDR3 spans 15 amino acids. The V gene lost 2 bases and the J gene lost 3 bases, with 13 bases spanning the gap. CDR3 residues: CASSQIGGVDTEAFF. The CDR3 coding sequence is TGCGCCAGCAGCCAAATAGGGGGGGTGGACACTGAAGCTTTCTTT.

The chain employs TRBV5-6 and TRBJ2-6, with 9 bases matching TRBD1. The CDR3 consists of 17 residues. Looked up from germline, CDR1 is SGHDT and CDR2 is YYEEEE. The J segment lost 1 base and the V segment lost 3 bases, leaving 5 bases of the junction unmatched. CDR3 loop: CASSWDRVVSGANVLTF. CDR3 bases: TGTGCCAGCAGCTGGGACAGGGTCGTTTCTGGGGCCAACGTCCTGACTTTC.

The chain uses TRBV11-3 and TRBJ2-1; possible D gene TRBD1, 6 bases. With 0 bases removed from V and 8 bases from J, the gap between germline ends came to 14 bases. The CDR3 length is 15 residues. CDR1 and CDR2 from the germline V gene are SGHNT and YENEEA. The CDR3 sequence is CASSLDRAGADEQFF. In DNA, the CDR3 is TGTGCCAGCAGCTTAGATAGGGCAGGGGCTGATGAGCAGTTCTTC. Full variable domain (rest looked up from reference TRBV11-3 and TRBJ2-1): EAGVVQSPRYKIIEKKQPVAFWCNPISGHNTLYWYLQNLGQGPELLIRYENEEAVDDSQLPKDRFSAERLKGVDSTLKIQPAELGDSAVYLCASSLDRAGADEQFFGPGTRLTVL.

V and J are TRBV14 and TRBJ1-1, with D possibly matching TRBD1 (5 bases). The CDR3 is 13 amino acids. The V end was cut by 1 base, the J end by 7 bases, with 10 bases between. Germline V CDR1 and CDR2: SGHDN, FVKESK. The CDR3 here is CASSQGQPNEAFF. The CDR3, as DNA: TGTGCCAGCAGCCAAGGACAGCCCAATGAAGCTTTCTTT.

In its sample, this clone was seen a few times. The chain combines TRBV7-2 with TRBJ2-7, with D perhaps matching TRBD1 (5 bases). The CDR3 consists of 17 residues. The V end lost 2 bases, the J end lost 2 bases, and 19 bases lay between the germline ends. Germline-derived CDR1 and CDR2 are SGHTA and FQGNSA. The CDR3 spells CASSLKRNRISPYEQYF. The CDR3 DNA reads as TGTGCCAGCAGCTTAAAAAGGAACAGGATCTCTCCCTACGAGCAGTACTTC.

The V gene is TRBV5-6, the J gene TRBJ1-1, with a weak D call TRBD1 (5 bases). The germline V and J ends were trimmed by 1 base and 10 bases, with 14 bases remaining between them. The CDR3 loop spans 13 amino acids. Germline lookup yields CDR1 SGHDT and CDR2 YYEEEE. The CDR3 nucleotides read TGTGCCAGCAGCTTGAGCAGGGAAGAGAGAGCTTTCTTT. Residues: CASSLSREERAFF. The variable domain in full, completed from reference TRBV5-6 and TRBJ1-1, reads DAGVTQSPTHLIKTRGQQVTLRCSPKSGHDTVSWYQQALGQGPQFIFQYYEEEERQRGNFPDRFSGHQFPNYSSELNVNALLLGDSALYLCASSLSREERAFFGQGTRLTVV.

The chain combines TRBV2 with TRBJ2-7; maybe TRBD2 (5 bases). The CDR3 has 16 residues. Germline V gives CDR1 SNHLY, CDR2 FYNNEI. V shed 4 bases and J shed 0 bases, with 16 bases lying between them. The CDR3 loop reads CASSGAWLADSYEQYF. The CDR3 nucleotides read TGTGCCAGCAGTGGTGCGTGGCTAGCAGACTCCTACGAGCAGTACTTC.

The chain has TRBV9 and TRBJ1-1, with 10 bases aligning to TRBD1. Trimming took 4 bases from V and 1 from J; bases not matched to a gene: 4. The CDR3 covers 15 residues. CDR1 is SGDLS and CDR2 is YYNGEE in the germline V gene. CDR3 amino acids: CASSPRDRGNTEAFF. CDR3 sequence (DNA): TGTGCCAGCAGCCCCCGGGACAGGGGGAACACTGAAGCTTTCTTT.

With regard to this clone: A junction end diverges from the germline sequence, so it may reflect a read error. V and J are TRBV7-9 and TRBJ2-1; no firm D call. From germline, CDR1 is SEHNR and CDR2 FQNEAQ (reference sequence). The CDR3 length is 14 residues. The CDR3, as DNA: TGTGCCAGCAACTTACCCGAGTCCTACAATGAGCAGTTCTTC. Translating it yields CASNLPESYNEQFF.

This chain links TRBV18 with TRBJ2-3; D call uncertain. Germline assignment: CDR1 KGHSH and CDR2 LQKENI. This CDR3 is built from 12 residues. Deletions cut 0 bases from V and 3 bases from J, with 1 base between. The CDR3 region has the DNA TGTGCCAGCTCACCACCGACAGATACGCAGTATTTT. Protein product: CASSPPTDTQYF. Variable domain in full (rest from reference TRBV18 and TRBJ2-3): NAGVMQNPRHLVRRRGQEARLRCSPMKGHSHVYWYRQLPEEGLKFMVYLQKENIIDESGMPKERFSAEFPKEGPSILRIQQVVRGDSAAYFCASSPPTDTQYFGPGTRLTVL.

The gene calls are TRBV4-3 and TRBJ1-3, with D possibly TRBD1 on 5 matching bases. The V gene's germline CDR1 is LGHNA and CDR2 YSLEER. The CDR3 runs to 11 residues. DNA for the CDR3: TGCGCGGGCAGGGTTGGAAACACCATATATTTT. As protein: CAGRVGNTIYF.

This chain links TRBV5-1 with TRBJ1-4, with D hard to call. CDR3 length equals 18 residues. V lost 4 bases to trimming and J lost 0 bases, with 19 bases between them. Germline values: CDR1 SGHRS, CDR2 YFSETQ. CDR3 residues: CASSPLSAGRATNEKLFF. The DNA for the CDR3 is TGCGCCAGCAGCCCTCTCAGCGCAGGCCGGGCAACTAATGAAAAACTGTTTTTT.

J is TRBJ1-4 and V is TRBV7-8; 8 bases agree with TRBD1. The CDR3 runs 15 residues. Unmatched junction bases numbered 15, after V lost 5 bases and J lost 13 bases. Germline CDR1 is SGHVS and CDR2 is FQNEAQ. The chain's CDR3 is CASSTRQGPSGGLFF. CDR3 bases: TGTGCCAGCAGCACCCGACAGGGGCCCTCGGGTGGACTGTTTTTT.

The chain links TRBV27 to TRBJ1-1, with TRBD1 as a possible D gene (6 bases). Looked up from germline, CDR1 is MNHEY and CDR2 is SMNVEV (reference sequence). This CDR3 contains 16 residues. Trimming took off 0 bases at V and 1 base at J, with 12 bases between the two ends. CDR3 bases: TGTGCCAGCAGTTTATCGCCCGGGACACCGAACACTGAAGCTTTCTTT. As protein: CASSLSPGTPNTEAFF.

The chain is built from TRBV30 and TRBJ2-2; D assignment may be TRBD1 or TRBD2 (5 bases each). This CDR3 has 13 amino acids. Germline V lookup: CDR1 GTSNPN, CDR2 SVGIG (reference sequence). V shed 0 bases and J shed 7 bases, with 9 bases lying between them. The CDR3 loop is CAWSVLGVGELFF. The CDR3 DNA reads TGTGCCTGGAGTGTACTAGGGGTCGGGGAGCTGTTTTTT.

The genes are TRBV2 and TRBJ1-1; no clear D. The CDR3 spans 14 residues. Deletions cut 4 bases from V and 0 bases from J, with 9 bases between. CDR1 is SNHLY, CDR2 FYNNEI, per germline. CDR3 sequence reads: CASSVPPMNTEAFF. The DNA of the CDR3 is TGTGCCAGCAGTGTTCCACCTATGAACACTGAAGCTTTCTTT.

The rearrangement uses TRBV5-1 and TRBJ1-2; possible D gene TRBD1, 5 bases. Germline V CDR1 and CDR2: SGHRS, YFSETQ. The CDR3 contains 15 residues. V lost 5 bases and J 5 bases, leaving 19 bases between the germline ends. The CDR3 DNA reads TGCGCCAGCAGGTCTCCCCCGGGACGGAGTTATGGCTACACCTTC. It is translated as CASRSPPGRSYGYTF.

This clone was seen only a few times. The chain uses TRBV6-5 and TRBJ1-4; a weak D match, TRBD1 (5 bases). CDR1 and CDR2 (germline): MNHEY, SVGAGI. The CDR3 extends over 12 amino acids. V lost 10 bases and J lost 10, with 16 bases in between. CDR3 DNA sequence: TGTGCCACCGACGCTGGCACAGGAAAACTGTTTTTT. It codes for CATDAGTGKLFF.

The chain joins TRBV2 to TRBJ2-7; 7 bases are shared with TRBD2. The CDR3 sequence is 14 residues long. The V segment lost 4 bases and the J segment 6 bases; nucleotides outside the gene matches: 9. The germline V gene has CDR1 SNHLY and CDR2 FYNNEI. This chain's CDR3 is CASSVSGGATEQYF. Written as DNA, the CDR3 is TGTGCCAGCAGTGTTTCGGGGGGTGCTACCGAGCAGTACTTC. Combining the CDR3 with reference TRBV2 and TRBJ2-7 gives the whole variable domain EPEVTQTPSHQVTQMGQEVILRCVPISNHLYFYWYRQILGQKVEFLVSFYNNEISEKSEIFDDQFSVERPDGSNFTLKIRSTKLEDSAMYFCASSVSGGATEQYFGPGTRLTVT.